The 15 T cell receptor beta chains reported below all come from one sample, sequenced in a study of response to subunit inactivated influenza vaccine. Each CDR3 protein is one row after TCRdb ran MiXCR on the RT-PCR reads. There are some 520,000 distinct CDR3 sequences in the sample; 15% to 20% occur only once, and around 3% lies in the top ten. This specimen consisted of CD4+ T cells sorted from PBMCs, obtained less than 30 months after vaccination. All receptors derive from a man aged 50 to 69 who received an inactivated influenza vaccine.

A few counts support this clonotype. The chain joins TRBV6-1 to TRBJ2-7, with TRBD2 as a possible D gene (6 bases). CDR1 and CDR2 (germline): MNHNS, SASEGT. V shed 2 bases and J shed 2 bases, with 16 bases lying between them. The CDR3 runs to 16 residues. This chain's CDR3 is CASSEWGDFSPYEQYF. CDR3 in DNA: TGTGCCAGCAGTGAATGGGGGGACTTCTCTCCCTACGAGCAGTACTTC.

V gene TRBV11-2 combines with J gene TRBJ1-1, with 8 bases lining up with TRBD1. The CDR3 sequence is 18 residues long. J lost 2 bases, V lost 3 bases, and 14 bases had no gene match. Germline V gives CDR1 SGHAT, CDR2 FQNNGV. The CDR3 nucleotides are TGTGCCAGCAGCTTGCTGGGGCAGGGGGCTGACTATAACACTGAAGCTTTCTTT. It codes for CASSLLGQGADYNTEAFF. The entire variable domain, with the rest obtained from reference TRBV11-2 and TRBJ1-1, is as follows: EAGVAQSPRYKIIEKRQSVAFWCNPISGHATLYWYQQILGQGPKLLIQFQNNGVVDDSQLPKDRFSAERLKGVDSTLKIQPAKLEDSAVYLCASSLLGQGADYNTEAFFGQGTRLTVV.

About this clonotype itself: A junction boundary mismatches the germline segment, possibly from a read error. The rearrangement links TRBV7-9 to TRBJ2-1; no definite D call. The CDR3 is 13 amino acids. CDR1 is SEHNR, CDR2 FQNEAQ, per germline (reference sequence). The CDR3 sequence is CTSKGNSYNEQFF. Here the CDR3 DNA reads TGTACCAGCAAGGGTAACTCCTACAATGAGCAGTTCTTC.

This clonotype was found once. The chain couples TRBV30 to TRBJ2-5; 7 bases are a match to TRBD2. J gave up 9 bases and V 8 bases, and 18 bases lay outside the gene matches. From germline, CDR1 is GTSNPN and CDR2 SVGIG (reference sequence). The CDR3 runs 14 residues. CDR3 nucleotide sequence: TGTGCCATCCTCCGGGACTACAGGCCGGGGGCCCAGTACTTC. Translation gives CAILRDYRPGAQYF.

Only one count was recorded for this clonotype. The chain employs TRBV10-3 and TRBJ2-5; the D gene is possibly TRBD1 (7 bases). CDR3 size: 17 residues. V was pared by 11 bases and J by 9 bases, with 34 bases between. CDR1 and CDR2 (germline): ENHRY, SYGVKD. CDR3 in amino acids: CASQRDRKRGGSGAQYF. In DNA form, the CDR3 reads TGTGCCTCACAACGGGACAGAAAAAGAGGGGGGTCAGGGGCCCAGTACTTC.

The chain joins TRBV20-1 to TRBJ2-3; 9 bases are a match to TRBD2. The junction had 12 bases not matched to a gene; V was cut back by 6 bases and J by 5 bases. This CDR3 is built from 15 residues. CDR1 and CDR2 (germline): DFQATT, SNEGSKA (reference sequence). The CDR3 reads CSASGAGGEKDTQYF. The CDR3 bases are TGCAGTGCCTCAGGGGCGGGGGGGGAGAAAGATACGCAGTATTTT.

There are a few counts of this clonotype. The rearrangement uses TRBV4-3 and TRBJ2-7, with 11 positions matching TRBD1. The junction had 1 base not matched to a gene; V was cut back by 1 base and J by 5 bases. Germline V CDR1 and CDR2: LGHNA, YSLEER. The CDR3 length is 14 residues. The CDR3 loop reads CASSQGTGGHEQYF. The DNA for the CDR3 is TGCGCCAGCAGCCAAGGGACAGGGGGCCACGAGCAGTACTTC.

In this sample, this clonotype turned up a few times. The chain combines TRBV3-1 with TRBJ2-1, with a weak D call TRBD1 (6 bases). There are 19 residues in the CDR3. From germline, CDR1 is LGHDT and CDR2 YNNKEL (reference sequence). With 0 bases removed from V and 2 bases from J, the gap between germline ends came to 20 bases. CDR3 protein: CASSQEAVTRGDPYNEQFF. The CDR3 DNA follows: TGTGCCAGCAGCCAAGAAGCAGTTACCAGGGGTGACCCCTACAATGAGCAGTTCTTC.

The chain has TRBV6-1 and TRBJ2-1; D call uncertain. Germline assignment: CDR1 MNHNS and CDR2 SASEGT. V dropped 6 bases and J dropped 5 bases, with 11 bases sitting between them. The CDR3 contains 13 residues. CDR3 in amino acids: CASRVASHNEQFF. The CDR3, as DNA: TGTGCCAGCAGGGTGGCTTCTCACAATGAGCAGTTCTTC.

This clonotype is labeled medium-sized. The V call is TRBV7-9, the J call TRBJ2-5, with no clear D. In germline, CDR1 is SEHNR, CDR2 FQNEAQ (reference sequence). The CDR3 contains 13 residues. V lost 1 base to trimming and J lost 2 bases, with 5 bases between them. CDR3 amino acids: CASSLDSQETQYF. The CDR3 coding sequence is TGTGCCAGCAGCTTAGATTCTCAAGAGACCCAGTACTTC.

This chain joins TRBV28 and TRBJ2-6; TRBD1 matches at 7 bases. Germline-derived CDR1 and CDR2 are MDHEN and SYDVKM. V was pared by 4 bases and J by 0 bases, with 12 bases of the junction left unmatched. The CDR3 consists of 19 residues. CDR3 DNA: TGTGCCAGCAGTTCCGCTTCGGGACAGCAATACTCTGGGGCCAACGTCCTGACTTTC. Its protein is CASSSASGQQYSGANVLTF.

This clonotype has a count of ten or more. The chain combines TRBV5-1 with TRBJ2-3; 9 bases match TRBD1. Losses at the gene ends were 4 bases for V and 2 bases for J; bases not matched to a gene: 2. Germline loops: CDR1 SGHRS, CDR2 YFSETQ. This CDR3 is 14 amino acids long. CDR3 DNA: TGCGCCAGCAGCCGGGACAGGGACACAGATACGCAGTATTTT. It translates to CASSRDRDTDTQYF.

This clonotype appeared a few times. The chain combines TRBV7-2 with TRBJ2-1; 8 bases match TRBD2. The CDR3 has 15 residues. Germline V lookup: CDR1 SGHTA, CDR2 FQGNSA. The V gene end was trimmed by 6 bases and the J gene end by 4 bases; junction bases not matched to a gene: 8. The CDR3 DNA is TGTGCCAGCAGAATCGGCAGCGGGGGTTACAATGAGCAGTTCTTC. Amino acid sequence: CASRIGSGGYNEQFF.

This chain connects TRBV5-5 to TRBJ2-3, with D uncertain. Germline lookup yields CDR1 SGHKS and CDR2 YYEKEE (reference sequence). V was cut by 1 base and J by 5 bases, with 17 bases left in between. The CDR3 totals 16 residues. The CDR3 loop is CASSLRFRVVGDTQYF. The CDR3 DNA is TGTGCCAGCAGCTTGCGTTTTCGGGTTGTCGGAGATACGCAGTATTTT. Full variable domain (remainder filled in from reference TRBV5-5 and TRBJ2-3): DAGVTQSPTHLIKTRGQQVTLRCSPISGHKSVSWYQQVLGQGPQFIFQYYEKEERGRGNFPDRFSARQFPNYSSELNVNALLLGDSALYLCASSLRFRVVGDTQYFGPGTRLTVL.

The chain recombines TRBV25-1 with TRBJ2-1, with a weak D call TRBD1 (5 bases). Germline values: CDR1 MGHDK, CDR2 SYGVNS. The V end lost 6 bases, the J end lost 8 bases, and 14 bases lay between the germline ends. The CDR3 spans 13 residues. DNA of the CDR3: TGTGCCAGCAGAATGCAGGGTTCCCATGAGCAGTTCTTC. Residues: CASRMQGSHEQFF.